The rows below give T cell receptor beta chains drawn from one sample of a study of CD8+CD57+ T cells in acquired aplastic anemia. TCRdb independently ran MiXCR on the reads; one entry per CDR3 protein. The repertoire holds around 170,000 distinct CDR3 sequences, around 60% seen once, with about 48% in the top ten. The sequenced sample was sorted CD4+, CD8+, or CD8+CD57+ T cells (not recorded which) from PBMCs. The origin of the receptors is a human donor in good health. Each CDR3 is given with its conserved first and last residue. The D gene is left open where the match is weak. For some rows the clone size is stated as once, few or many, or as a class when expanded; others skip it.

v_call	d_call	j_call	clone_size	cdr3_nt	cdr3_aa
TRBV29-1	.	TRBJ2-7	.	TGCAGCGCCGGCTCAGGGGGGTCCTACGAGCAGTACTTC	CSAGSGGSYEQYF
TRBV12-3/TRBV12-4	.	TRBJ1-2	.	TGTGCCAGCAGTTTAGGAGGGTTTGATGGCTACACCTTC	CASSLGGFDGYTF
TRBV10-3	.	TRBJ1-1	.	TGTGCCATCAGTGGAAGGGACGGAGCCGGGGACACTGAAGCTTTCTTT	CAISGRDGAGDTEAFF
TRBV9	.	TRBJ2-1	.	TGTGCCAGCAGCGCCGAGGGAGCGGGCCCAACAAATGAGCAGTTCTTC	CASSAEGAGPTNEQFF
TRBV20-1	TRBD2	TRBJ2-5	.	TGCAGGGGACTAGCGGGGGGAAAAGAGACCCAGTACTTC	CRGLAGGKETQYF
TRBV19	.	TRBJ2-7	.	TGTGCCAGTAGTGGGGGGGCAGGTACCAACGAGCAGTACTTC	CASSGGAGTNEQYF
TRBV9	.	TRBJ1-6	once	TGTGCCAGCAGCCAAGGTTTCTCTTCCCTCCACTTT	CASSQGFSSLHF
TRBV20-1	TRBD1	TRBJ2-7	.	TGCAGTGCTGGCCGGGACAGGGCCTACGAGCAGTACTTC	CSAGRDRAYEQYF
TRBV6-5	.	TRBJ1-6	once	TGTGCCAGCAGTACAGCAGATAATTCACCCCTCCACTTT	CASSTADNSPLHF
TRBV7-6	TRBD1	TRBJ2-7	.	TGTGCCAGCAGCTTATACGGACAGGGCTACGAGCAGTACTTC	CASSLYGQGYEQYF
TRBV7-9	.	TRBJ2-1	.	TGTGCCAGCAGCCGACAGCTCAATGAGCAGTTCTTC	CASSRQLNEQFF
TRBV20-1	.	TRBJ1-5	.	TGCAGTGCTAGTGGTCAGCCCCAGCATTTT	CSASGQPQHF
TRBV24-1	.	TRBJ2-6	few	TGTGCCACCAGTGATTTTACAGGGCCCGGGGCCAACGTCCTGACTTTC	CATSDFTGPGANVLTF
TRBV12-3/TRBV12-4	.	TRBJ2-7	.	TGTGCCAGCAGTTCACTTTACAAGGGCGAGCAGTACTTC	CASSSLYKGEQYF
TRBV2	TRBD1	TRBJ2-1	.	TGTGCCAGCAGTGAAGGACAGGGGAGCGAGCAGTTCTTC	CASSEGQGSEQFF
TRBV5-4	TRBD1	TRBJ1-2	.	TGTGCCAGCAGCTTGAATCCGGACAGGATCTATGGCTACACCTTC	CASSLNPDRIYGYTF
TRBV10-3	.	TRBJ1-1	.	TGTGCCATCAGGTCAGGCGAAGGGATGAACACTGAAGCTTTCTTT	CAIRSGEGMNTEAFF
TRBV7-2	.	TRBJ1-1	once	TGTGCCAGCAGCTTAGCGCGGGTATCTCGAGCTTCTGAAGCTTTCTTT	CASSLARVSRASEAFF
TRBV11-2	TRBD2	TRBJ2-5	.	TGTGCCAGCAGCCCGCGGGGGAAGGAGACCCAGTACTTC	CASSPRGKETQYF
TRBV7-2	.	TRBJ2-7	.	TGTGCCAGTAGTATCCGCGCCCCCGGGACCATCTACGAGCAGTACTTC	CASSIRAPGTIYEQYF
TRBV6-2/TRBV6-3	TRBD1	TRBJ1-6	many	TGTGCCAGCAGTTACGACAGGGGCTCTCCCCTCCACTTT	CASSYDRGSPLHF
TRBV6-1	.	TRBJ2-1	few	TGTGCCAGCACAATTAGCGACGACTCCTACAATGAGCAGTTCTTC	CASTISDDSYNEQFF
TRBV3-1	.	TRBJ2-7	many	TGTGCCAGCAGCCAAGAAGGCCGGTGGCAGCAGTACTTC	CASSQEGRWQQYF
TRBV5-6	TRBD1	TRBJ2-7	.	TGTGCCAGCAGCAGGACAGGTACCTTCCCCTACGAGCAGTACTTC	CASSRTGTFPYEQYF